Each of the 26 T cell receptor beta chains below was sequenced from the same sample in a study of T-cell memory formation after mild COVID-19. TCRdb passed the 5' RACE reads through MiXCR, listing each CDR3 protein once. Here the sample spans approximately 390,000 distinct CDR3 sequences, about 17% being singletons. The sample consisted of PBMCs or a T cell subset sorted from them (not recorded which). These receptors were collected from a young man who had mild COVID-19 (a few samples of this study predate the infection). Cell type and time point are not known.

This clonotype showed up just a few times. This chain connects TRBV12-3 or TRBV12-4 to TRBJ1-6; 8 nucleotides match TRBD1. With 7 bases clipped from V and 4 bases from J, the junction kept 3 bases outside the gene matches. The CDR3 has 14 amino acids. CDR3: CASKGQGYNSPLHF. The CDR3 nucleotides are TGTGCCAGCAAAGGACAGGGATATAATTCACCCCTCCACTTT.

This sequence joins TRBV5-1 and TRBJ2-3; TRBD1 is a possible D gene (7 bases). The CDR3 loop spans 16 amino acids. Germline V lookup: CDR1 SGHRS, CDR2 YFSETQ. Trimming cost V 4 bases and J 0 bases, with 15 bases left between them. The CDR3 nucleotides are TGCGCCAGCAGCCTACCGGGGGACAGCAGCACAGATACGCAGTATTTT. This encodes CASSLPGDSSTDTQYF.

A few counts support this clonotype. The chain recombines TRBV15 with TRBJ2-5; 8 bases fit TRBD2. CDR3 size: 14 residues. Looked up from germline, CDR1 is LNHNV and CDR2 is YYDKDF (reference sequence). V trimming: 1 base; J trimming: 5 bases; junction bases outside the gene matches: 3. Here the CDR3 reads CATSRAGGTETQYF. The CDR3, as DNA: TGTGCCACCAGCAGAGCGGGAGGGACGGAGACCCAGTACTTC. The full variable domain, with the rest looked up from reference TRBV15 and TRBJ2-5, is DAMVIQNPRYQVTQFGKPVTLSCSQTLNHNVMYWYQQKSSQAPKLLFHYYDKDFNNEADTPDNFQSRRPNTSFCFLDIRSPGLGDTAMYLCATSRAGGTETQYFGPGTRLLVL.

This clonotype has a handful of counts. The chain is built from TRBV27 and TRBJ2-2; 9 bases are shared with TRBD2. Trimming removed 8 bases from V and 7 bases from J; junction bases left unmatched: 8. Germline values: CDR1 MNHEY, CDR2 SMNVEV (reference sequence). The CDR3 contains 14 residues. CDR3 protein: CASSRGGANGELFF. DNA of the CDR3: TGTGCCAGCTCTCGCGGGGGGGCCAACGGGGAGCTGTTTTTT.

CDR3 amino acids: CASSYIQISNYGYTF. The CDR3 DNA reads as TGTGCCAGCAGTTACATCCAAATATCTAACTATGGCTACACCTTC. V gene TRBV6-6 combines with J gene TRBJ1-2; D not certain. Trimming removed 2 bases at V and 0 bases at J, with 10 bases between. From germline, CDR1 is MNHNY and CDR2 SVGAGI (reference sequence). The CDR3 is 15 amino acids.

This rearrangement joins TRBV6-4 to TRBJ2-3; D unresolved. Deletions cut 7 bases from V and 2 bases from J, with 19 bases between. Germline V gives CDR1 MRHNA, CDR2 SNTAGT. There are 16 residues in the CDR3. CDR3 sequence: CASKKVASGITDTQYF. The DNA for the CDR3 is TGTGCCAGCAAAAAGGTCGCGTCAGGAATCACAGATACGCAGTATTTT.

This clonotype was seen a few times. The chain couples TRBV6-2 or TRBV6-3 to TRBJ1-2, with D unclear. The V gene's germline CDR1 is MNHEY and CDR2 SVGEGT. The CDR3 is 14 residues long. Trimming cost V 4 bases and J 4 bases, with 13 bases left between them. DNA for the CDR3: TGTGCCAGCAGTTCCAGGCGTGGAGGCTATGGCTACACCTTC. It is translated as CASSSRRGGYGYTF.

The sample holds a few counts of this clonotype. The chain links TRBV5-4 to TRBJ2-1; D possibly corresponds to TRBD2 (7 bases). V lost 2 bases to trimming and J lost 5 bases, with 11 bases between them. Germline V lookup: CDR1 SGHNT, CDR2 YYREEE (reference sequence). The CDR3 is made up of 14 amino acids. CDR3 sequence reads: CASSFGGADNEQFF. The CDR3 region has the DNA TGTGCCAGCAGCTTTGGGGGGGCGGACAATGAGCAGTTCTTC.

CDR3 in DNA: TGTGCCAGTAGTATCAGAGCAAATCAGCCCCAGCATTTT. It specifies CASSIRANQPQHF. The chain is built from TRBV19 and TRBJ1-5; D call uncertain. Per the germline V gene, CDR1 is LNHDA and CDR2 is SQIVND (reference sequence). This CDR3 is 13 amino acids long. Trimming cost V 3 bases and J 4 bases, with 7 bases left between them.

This clonotype has only a few counts. The rearrangement joins TRBV2 to TRBJ2-1, with TRBD2 as a possible D gene (6 bases). Trimming stripped 7 bases from V and 6 bases from J, with 16 bases between. Per germline, CDR1 SNHLY and CDR2 FYNNEI. The CDR3 extends over 14 amino acids. In DNA form, the CDR3 reads TGTGCCAGCAACATAGCGGAGATCTTCAATGAGCAGTTCTTC. This encodes CASNIAEIFNEQFF.

This sequence joins TRBV19 and TRBJ2-5, with TRBD1 identical over 9 bases. V shed 5 bases, J shed 1 base, and the junction held 14 bases outside the gene matches. This CDR3 spans 18 amino acids. Per germline, CDR1 LNHDA and CDR2 SQIVND (reference sequence). CDR3 DNA: TGTGCCAGTAGTCCGGAGGGACAGGGAGGAGTGGCCCAAGAGACCCAGTACTTC. Translation: CASSPEGQGGVAQETQYF.

This clonotype was observed a handful of times. J is TRBJ2-7 and V is TRBV4-3, with 9 bases that match TRBD1. From germline, CDR1 is LGHNA and CDR2 YSLEER. V shed 3 bases and J 2 bases; nucleotides not matched to a gene: 5. The CDR3 has 15 amino acids. The CDR3 sequence: CASSHDRGIAYEQYF. The CDR3 region has the DNA TGCGCCAGCAGCCACGACAGGGGGATCGCCTACGAGCAGTACTTC.

This clonotype was seen more than once but under ten times. The V gene is TRBV5-6, the J gene TRBJ1-1; no clear D gene. The CDR3 sequence is 12 residues long. The V gene lost 2 bases and the J gene lost 6 bases, with 8 bases spanning the gap. CDR1 SGHDT and CDR2 YYEEEE come from the germline V gene. The CDR3 DNA reads as TGTGCCAGCAGCTTTGACTCGGCTGAAGCTTTCTTT. Translating gives CASSFDSAEAFF.

V and J are TRBV6-6 and TRBJ1-2, with TRBD1 as a possible D gene (5 bases). V lost 7 bases and J lost 8, with 20 bases in between. Germline V gene lookup returns CDR1 MNHNY and CDR2 SVGAGI (reference sequence). The CDR3 has 14 amino acids. The CDR3 reads CASTPGPTGSGYTF. The CDR3 nucleotides are TGTGCCAGCACCCCAGGGCCTACAGGTAGCGGCTACACCTTC.

This clonotype was found a few times. The V and J genes are TRBV4-3 and TRBJ2-5, with D unresolved. The CDR3 totals 15 residues. Deletions cut 0 bases from V and 5 bases from J, with 13 bases between. Germline-derived CDR1 and CDR2 are LGHNA and YSLEER. CDR3 DNA sequence: TGCGCCAGCAGCCAAGATCCGGGCCAGTACGAGACCCAGTACTTC. This sequence encodes CASSQDPGQYETQYF.

This clonotype has a count of ten or more. The CDR3 sequence is CASSLAGQNTGELFF. In DNA form, the CDR3 reads TGTGCCAGCAGCTTAGCAGGACAGAACACCGGGGAGCTGTTTTTT. The rearrangement uses TRBV7-9 and TRBJ2-2; perhaps TRBD1 as D (5 bases). V shed 0 bases and J shed 1 base, with 6 bases lying between them. Germline values: CDR1 SEHNR, CDR2 FQNEAQ (reference sequence). The CDR3 is made up of 15 amino acids. Together with reference TRBV7-9 and TRBJ2-2, the CDR3 gives the full variable domain: DTGVSQNPRHKITKRGQNVTFRCDPISEHNRLYWYRQTLGQGPEFLTYFQNEAQLEKSRLLSDRFSAERPKGSFSTLEIQRTEQGDSAMYLCASSLAGQNTGELFFGEGSRLTVL.

V is TRBV21-1 and J is TRBJ2-1. TRBV21-1 represents a pseudogene. This CDR3 has 16 residues. CDR3 region: CASSKIETPEGNEQFF. The CDR3 DNA follows: TGTGCCAGCAGCAAAATTGAGACACCCGAAGGCAATGAGCAGTTCTTC.

This chain joins TRBV7-8 and TRBJ2-3; 9 bases agree with TRBD2. V lost 4 bases, J lost 6 bases, and 5 bases stayed unmatched. Germline V gene lookup returns CDR1 SGHVS and CDR2 FQNEAQ. CDR3 length: 14 residues. The CDR3 region has the DNA TGTGCCAGCAGCTCCGGGACTAGCTATGATACGCAGTATTTT. Amino acids: CASSSGTSYDTQYF.

J is TRBJ1-1 and V is TRBV5-6, with a possible D match to TRBD1 (6 bases). The germline V and J ends were trimmed by 4 bases and 7 bases, with 20 bases remaining between them. The length of the CDR3 is 15 residues. Germline V gene data show CDR1 as SGHDT and CDR2 as YYEEEE. The DNA of the CDR3 is TGTGCCAGCAGCCGACTCGCTGGCGAGGGGGGTGAAGCTTTCTTT. Encoded protein: CASSRLAGEGGEAFF.

This clonotype appeared many times. The chain is built from TRBV4-3 and TRBJ1-6, with a tentative D call TRBD1 (5 bases). CDR1 LGHNA and CDR2 YSLEER come from the germline V gene. This CDR3 is built from 16 residues. V was clipped by 0 bases and J by 4 bases, with 10 bases between them. CDR3 sequence (DNA): TGCGCCAGCAGCCAAGATTTTGCAGGGTATAATTCACCCCTCCACTTT. The encoded protein is CASSQDFAGYNSPLHF.

The rearrangement uses TRBV28 and TRBJ2-7; 9 nucleotides align to TRBD1. With 4 bases clipped from V and 6 bases from J, the junction kept 7 bases outside the gene matches. There are 14 residues in the CDR3. CDR1 and CDR2 (germline): MDHEN, SYDVKM. The CDR3 DNA reads as TGTGCCAGCAGTTATCTCCGGGACAGGGTCGAGCAGTACGTC. Its protein is CASSYLRDRVEQYV.

V is TRBV7-8 and J is TRBJ1-3; the D gene is possibly TRBD1 (5 bases). The CDR3 sequence is 15 residues long. The V end was cut by 5 bases, the J end by 2 bases, with 13 bases between. CDR1 and CDR2 from the germline V gene are SGHVS and FQNEAQ. The CDR3 loop reads CASSPRLGAGNTIYF. In DNA, the CDR3 is TGTGCCAGCAGCCCCCGGTTGGGGGCTGGAAACACCATATATTTT.

The chain couples TRBV24-1 to TRBJ1-1, with D perhaps matching TRBD1 (5 bases). Germline V lookup: CDR1 KGHDR, CDR2 SFDVKD. The CDR3 totals 15 residues. Trimming left V 4 bases short and J 1 base short, with 12 bases between. The DNA of the CDR3 is TGTGCCACCAGTGACCCGAAGCAGGGGAACACTGAAGCTTTCTTT. Translated, it gives CATSDPKQGNTEAFF.

This clonotype has a handful of counts. The CDR3 nucleotides read TGTGCCAGCAGTTACTCGTCAGGGGGCATCACCGGGGAGCTGTTTTTT. Protein: CASSYSSGGITGELFF. The J gene is TRBJ2-2, the V gene TRBV6-5; 8 bases agree with TRBD1. The length of the CDR3 is 16 residues. With V trimmed by 0 bases and J by 4 bases, 4 bases remained unmatched. Germline V gene data show CDR1 as MNHEY and CDR2 as SVGAGI.

The gene calls are TRBV6-5 and TRBJ2-5, with 11 bases that match TRBD2. CDR1 is MNHEY and CDR2 is SVGAGI in the germline V gene. The junction had 4 bases not matched to a gene; V was cut back by 2 bases and J by 5 bases. CDR3 length equals 15 residues. The CDR3 here is CASSYLAGGRETQYF. Written as DNA, the CDR3 is TGTGCCAGCAGTTACCTAGCGGGGGGTCGGGAGACCCAGTACTTC.

This clonotype was seen only a few times. The chain joins TRBV6-2 or TRBV6-3 to TRBJ1-6; 8 bases map to TRBD1. CDR3 length: 15 residues. Germline V gene sequence: CDR1 MNHEY, CDR2 SVGEGT. Germline trimming cut 2 bases from V and 6 bases from J; bases unmatched to any gene: 3. CDR3 sequence (DNA): TGTGCCAGCAGTTACCTTGACAGGGGTAATTCACCCCTCCACTTT. Protein sequence: CASSYLDRGNSPLHF.